This entry describes one TCR beta chain. In the study's own analysis: By means of reference gene primer amplification, nucleated cell counts were estimated. Profiling relied on immunoSEQ multiplex PCR, and the TCRdb table lists in-frame clones only, not all of them. Clonal size and the V and J genes are those of that table, whereas D and trimming came from the DNA. The sample lists 250,000 to 350,000 clones, less than 85% occurring once. The source of the sample is a study of blood T cell repertoires in COVID-19. Turning to the study itself: T cells, B-cell-depleted T cells, or PBMCs provided the cDNA or gDNA that served as material.

Sequenced material: peripheral blood. This clonotype was obtained from a human donor with COVID-19, enrolled during active disease. The donor label of this sample is uncertain.

The CDR3 coding sequence is TGCGCCAGCAGCTTGCTGTTGAACAGGGGTTCAGATACGCAGTATTTT. This translates into CASSLLLNRGSDTQYF. The rearrangement uses TRBV5-1 and TRBJ2-3; 7 bases fit TRBD1. CDR1 is SGHRS and CDR2 is YFSETQ in the germline V gene. The J segment lost 4 bases and the V segment lost 1 base, leaving 9 bases of the junction unmatched. CDR3 length: 16 amino acids.